This TCR beta chain was captured by sequencing in a study of a mutant IDH1 vaccine in newly diagnosed glioma. Study-level information: Patients got their first vaccination 4-6 weeks after radiotherapy alone, or with temozolomide cycles.

Assay: immunoSEQ multiplex PCR; the TCRdb copy retains only in-frame clones and omits some. The table has 30,000 to 35,000 clones, roughly three fifths seen once. Specified time point: week 5, during vaccination. Every single dose of the vaccine, 300 ug of mutant IDH1 20-mer peptide, came with topical imiquimod. Germline lookup yields CDR1 LGHNA and CDR2 YNFKEQ. V dropped 4 bases and J dropped 2 bases, with 14 bases sitting between them. The CDR3 contains 15 residues. Points on this clone: Its antigen is still unknown.

The sample consisted of PBMCs, taken from a glioma patient whose treatment included an IDH1 peptide vaccine. The clonotype originates from a woman aged 18-29 years with glioma. V usage is TRBV4-2 and J usage is TRBJ2-5; TRBD2 is a possible D gene (6 bases). The CDR3 here is CASSLGPRGQETQYF. CDR3 coding DNA: TGTGCCAGCAGCCTGGGGCCTCGGGGGCAAGAGACCCAGTACTTC.